Below, 5 T cell receptor beta chains from the same sample are listed, as sequenced in a study of response to subunit inactivated influenza vaccine (dated by TCRdb to between 2017 and 2018). Libraries came from RT-PCR. TCRdb names Illumina HiSeq 2500 as the instrument used. TCRdb reanalyzed the raw reads on its own, using fastp at Q25 for trimming and MiXCR for clone calling, and kept in-frame beta chains. One record per CDR3 amino acid sequence lists the most common genes and DNA. This sample has some 550,000 distinct CDR3 sequences in its table, and approximately 22% of those were observed once. The ten biggest clones cover approximately 3% of the sample. This same sample was also taken into another study, of T cells expressing NK-cell markers. From that second study: The TCR beta cDNA libraries were made using 5'RACE template switching, a step that added both a universal primer site and unique molecular identifiers.

This specimen was CD4+ T cells sorted from PBMCs, taken approximately 13 days after vaccination. The receptors were gathered from a man aged 50 or older who received an inactivated influenza vaccine. Donor details come from another sample of the same person, matched by shared clones.

The chain recombines TRBV5-5 with TRBJ2-2; 8 positions match TRBD1. J gave up 4 bases and V 4 bases, and 9 bases lay outside the gene matches. Germline V gives CDR1 SGHKS, CDR2 YYEKEE (reference sequence). There are 16 residues in the CDR3. This CDR3 is CASSQTGEVTTGELFF. DNA for the CDR3: TGTGCCAGCAGCCAGACAGGGGAGGTGACCACCGGGGAGCTGTTTTTT.

The chain has TRBV25-1 and TRBJ1-1; 10 positions match TRBD1. The CDR3 consists of 15 residues. Germline CDR1 MGHDK, CDR2 SYGVNS. The V segment lost 2 bases and the J segment 6 bases; nucleotides outside the gene matches: 6. In DNA form, the CDR3 reads TGTGCCAGCAGTGAACCGGGACAGGGGTTCGCTGAAGCTTTCTTT. It specifies CASSEPGQGFAEAFF. The entire variable domain, with the rest obtained from reference TRBV25-1 and TRBJ1-1, is as follows: EADIYQTPRYLVIGTGKKITLECSQTMGHDKMYWYQQDPGMELHLIHYSYGVNSTEKGDLSSESTVSRIRTEHFPLTLESARPSHTSQYLCASSEPGQGFAEAFFGQGTRLTVV.

This clonotype was detected ten times or more. This chain connects TRBV4-2 to TRBJ2-1; 7 positions match TRBD2. With 0 bases clipped from V and 10 bases from J, the junction kept 0 bases outside the gene matches. This CDR3 contains 12 residues. Germline CDR1 LGHNA, CDR2 YNFKEQ. CDR3 protein: CASSQEGGEQFF. In DNA, the CDR3 is TGTGCCAGCAGCCAAGAGGGAGGGGAGCAGTTCTTC.

This chain links TRBV12-3 or TRBV12-4 with TRBJ2-1, with 13 positions matching TRBD2. Trimming removed 6 bases from V and 2 bases from J; junction bases left unmatched: 7. The CDR3 extends over 17 amino acids. Here the CDR3 DNA reads TGTGCCAGCAGCCCGACTAGCGGGGGGTCACCCTACAATGAGCAGTTCTTC. The encoded protein is CASSPTSGGSPYNEQFF.

This clonotype was counted only a few times. The V and J genes are TRBV5-5 and TRBJ2-7; possibly TRBD1 for D (5 bases). CDR3 length: 16 amino acids. Germline V lookup: CDR1 SGHKS, CDR2 YYEKEE (reference sequence). The ends were cut back, 0 bases at V and 2 bases at J, with 15 bases in the middle. The CDR3 region is CASSLAGLGQTYEQYF. In DNA form, the CDR3 reads TGTGCCAGCAGCTTGGCAGGGTTGGGCCAAACCTACGAGCAGTACTTC.